Reported below is one T cell receptor beta chain. Its target is not known. Researchers ran the PCR with 60 Vbeta and 13 Jbeta primers. Using immunoSEQ multiplex PCR, the repertoire was profiled, and TCRdb retains in-frame clones only, with some absent. Among 200,000 to 250,000 clones listed, less than 85% were seen once. V trimming: 1 base; J trimming: 2 bases; junction bases outside the gene matches: 5. The CDR3 is made up of 16 amino acids. CDR1 SGHNT and CDR2 YENEEA come from the germline V gene. This record belongs to a study of cytomegalovirus exposure and HLA in healthy donors. Study-level results: In a later analysis, specific HLA alleles were associated with around 17,000 TCR beta sequences at a 0.05 false discovery rate. There was a cluster of highly shared sequence variants that was likely a sequencing artifact. Cytomegalovirus association was listed for 170 or so TCR beta chains.

The specimen sequenced was PBMCs. V usage is TRBV11-3 and J usage is TRBJ2-1; the match to TRBD2 covers 7 bases. This TCR was sampled from a man between 18 and 29 years old in good health and CMV-seronegative. CDR3 residues: CASSLVGGVAYNEQFF. The CDR3 coding sequence is TGTGCCAGCAGCTTAGTGGGAGGGGTGGCCTACAATGAGCAGTTCTTC.